The entry below gives a single TCR beta chain sequence along with its context. What it binds is not known. CDR3 and TCR beta VDJ profiling relied on a genomic DNA template. From the reads, TCRdb called clonotypes with MiXCR, one entry per CDR3 protein. Of hundreds of thousands of distinct CDR3 sequences in the sample, around 72% were seen once. This entry is derived from a study of CD8+CD57+ T cells in acquired aplastic anemia. Study-level information: Quantities of DNA derived from sorted CD4+ and CD8+ cells averaged around 3 ug. Healthy donor CD4+ cell samples had a mean of about 10.8 million reads.

General study findings and limits: Patients and controls shared approximately 30 CD8+ CDR3 sequences. Significance was not reached for CD8+ Simpson's diversity between patients and controls.

Germline V gene sequence: CDR1 DFQATT, CDR2 SNEGSKA (reference sequence). V dropped 5 bases and J dropped 2 bases, with 18 bases sitting between them. The CDR3 has 15 residues. This receptor was obtained from a human donor in good health, serving as a control. J is TRBJ1-2 and V is TRBV20-1; a possible D gene is TRBD1 (5 bases). The specimen was sorted CD4+, CD8+, or CD8+CD57+ T cells (not recorded which) from PBMCs. The CDR3 spells CSAPPGTWGNYGYTF. The CDR3 DNA sequence: TGCAGTGCTCCTCCGGGTACCTGGGGGAACTATGGCTACACCTTC.